Presented here are 22 T cell receptor beta chains from one specimen sequenced in a study of OX40 agonist ivuxolimab in advanced cancers. Libraries were prepared by immunoSEQ multiplex PCR; TCRdb keeps only in-frame clonotypes and omits some of them. The sample has about 43,000 clones; around 90% are singletons. This material consisted of CD4+ or CD8+ T cells sorted from blood, taken in a trial of the OX40 agonist ivuxolimab. Receptors originate from an adult with an advanced solid tumor such as melanoma, head and neck, liver or kidney cancer.

This chain joins TRBV15 and TRBJ1-1; D call uncertain. V gave up 2 bases and J gave up 5 bases, with 15 bases separating them. Germline V gene sequence: CDR1 LNHNV, CDR2 YYDKDF (reference sequence). The CDR3 has 15 amino acids. The CDR3: CATSRPTGRGTEAFF. The CDR3 coding sequence is TGTGCCACCAGCAGACCTACCGGGAGAGGGACTGAAGCTTTCTTT.

The chain has TRBV4-1 and TRBJ2-3; weak D call: TRBD2 (6 bases). Germline-derived CDR1 and CDR2 are MGHRA and YSYEKL. CDR3 length: 16 residues. Trimming cost V 4 bases and J 5 bases, with 19 bases left between them. CDR3 protein: CASSPDWGGAIDTQYF. The CDR3, as DNA: TGCGCCAGCAGCCCGGACTGGGGCGGGGCGATAGATACGCAGTATTTT.

The rearrangement joins TRBV5-1 to TRBJ2-1, with D tentatively TRBD1 (6 bases). V lost 4 bases and J lost 7, with 6 bases in between. The germline gives CDR1 SGHRS, CDR2 YFSETQ. CDR3 size: 11 residues. As DNA, the CDR3 is TGCGCCAGCAGCAGGGGGAATGAGCAGTTCTTC. Residues: CASSRGNEQFF.

The chain is built from TRBV7-9 and TRBJ2-5; a weak D match, TRBD1 (6 bases). V was cut by 5 bases and J by 3 bases, with 16 bases left in between. Germline lookup yields CDR1 SEHNR and CDR2 FQNEAQ (reference sequence). CDR3 length equals 15 residues. The CDR3: CASSHRRGGEETQYF. CDR3 nucleotides: TGTGCCAGCAGCCACCGTCGAGGGGGAGAAGAGACCCAGTACTTC. The full variable domain, its missing parts supplied by reference TRBV7-9 and TRBJ2-5, is DTGVSQNPRHKITKRGQNVTFRCDPISEHNRLYWYRQTLGQGPEFLTYFQNEAQLEKSRLLSDRFSAERPKGSFSTLEIQRTEQGDSAMYLCASSHRRGGEETQYFGPGTRLLVL.

On this clone: Possible read error: a much larger clone is one base away. Other DNA sequences from this sample encode an identical CDR3 as well. The chain is built from TRBV4-3 and TRBJ1-6; TRBD1 matches 7 bases. The V segment lost 0 bases and the J segment 5 bases; nucleotides outside the gene matches: 4. Germline-derived CDR1 and CDR2 are LGHNA and YSLEER. The CDR3 has 16 amino acids. The CDR3 nucleotides read TGCGCCAGCAGCCAAGATTCAGGGGGGAATAATTCACCCCTCCACTTT. Its translation: CASSQDSGGNNSPLHF.

This clone was found a few times. The chain links TRBV6-1 to TRBJ2-3; 8 nucleotides agree with TRBD2. Germline V lookup: CDR1 MNHNS, CDR2 SASEGT. This CDR3 contains 17 residues. V trimming: 4 bases; J trimming: 6 bases; junction bases outside the gene matches: 15. CDR3 amino acids: CASSGSGTSVDYDTQYF. As DNA, the CDR3 is TGTGCCAGCAGTGGCTCCGGGACTAGTGTCGACTATGATACGCAGTATTTT.

The chain recombines TRBV27 with TRBJ2-7; 8 bases align to TRBD1. V shed 3 bases and J 6 bases; nucleotides not matched to a gene: 7. CDR1 and CDR2 (germline): MNHEY, SMNVEV (reference sequence). CDR3 size: 14 residues. The chain's CDR3 is CASSFYRGIGEQYF. CDR3 in DNA: TGTGCCAGCAGTTTTTACAGGGGGATTGGCGAGCAGTACTTC.

This clone was picked up one time. The chain employs TRBV7-9 and TRBJ1-3; D is undetermined. The germline gives CDR1 SEHNR, CDR2 FQNEAQ (reference sequence). V lost 0 bases, J lost 4 bases, and 16 bases lay in between. The CDR3 has 17 amino acids. For the CDR3, the DNA is TGTGCCAGCAGCTTAGCTGCACCTCCGGCAGCGGGAAACACCATATATTTT. Translated: CASSLAAPPAAGNTIYF.

The gene calls are TRBV27 and TRBJ2-7; a possible D gene is TRBD1 (6 bases). The V gene lost 5 bases and the J gene lost 2 bases, with 10 bases spanning the gap. Germline lookup yields CDR1 MNHEY and CDR2 SMNVEV (reference sequence). CDR3 length: 13 residues. The DNA for the CDR3 is TGTGCCAGCAGTATACGGACAGCCTACGAGCAGTACTTC. Translation gives CASSIRTAYEQYF.

This rearrangement joins TRBV14 to TRBJ2-7; 10 bases map to TRBD1. The J segment lost 11 bases and the V segment lost 2 bases, leaving 12 bases of the junction unmatched. The germline V gene encodes CDR1 SGHDN and CDR2 FVKESK. This CDR3 contains 15 residues. CDR3: CASSQMGQGSSGEYF. In DNA form, the CDR3 reads TGTGCCAGCAGCCAAATGGGACAGGGGTCTTCTGGGGAGTACTTC.

The chain joins TRBV4-1 to TRBJ1-2, with 7 nucleotides matching TRBD1. This CDR3 region has 14 residues. Germline CDR1 reads MGHRA; CDR2 reads YSYEKL. The V and J ends lost 0 bases and 5 bases, in that order; junction bases with no gene match: 3. The CDR3: CASSQDPGGYGYTF. The DNA for the CDR3 is TGCGCCAGCAGCCAAGATCCAGGGGGGTATGGCTACACCTTC.

The chain recombines TRBV4-2 with TRBJ2-2; D unresolved. The CDR3 runs to 17 residues. V lost 0 bases and J lost 7, with 18 bases in between. From germline, CDR1 is LGHNA and CDR2 YNFKEQ. The chain's CDR3 is CASSQDSPGRFRGELFF. CDR3 sequence (DNA): TGTGCCAGCAGCCAAGATTCGCCAGGACGATTTCGCGGGGAGCTGTTTTTT.

The chain links TRBV9 to TRBJ1-2; D uncertain. This CDR3 has 9 residues. Germline V gene lookup returns CDR1 SGDLS and CDR2 YYNGEE. V lost 7 bases to trimming and J lost 12 bases, with 10 bases between them. The DNA of the CDR3 is TGTGCCAGCGGAAACGTCCACACCTTC. It codes for CASGNVHTF.

This rearrangement joins TRBV5-4 to TRBJ2-7, with no clear D. The germline CDR1 and CDR2 sequences are SGHNT and YYREEE (reference sequence). CDR3 length: 12 residues. V lost 5 bases and J lost 3, with 9 bases in between. The CDR3 is CASRAPDYEQYF. CDR3 nucleotide sequence: TGTGCCAGCAGGGCACCCGACTACGAGCAGTACTTC.

The chain couples TRBV7-9 to TRBJ2-3; D call uncertain. The V end lost 1 base, the J end lost 0 bases, and 8 bases lay between the germline ends. Per the germline V gene, CDR1 is SEHNR and CDR2 is FQNEAQ (reference sequence). The CDR3 is 15 residues long. The CDR3 nucleotides read TGTGCCAGCAGCTTAGACACTTCCAGCACAGATACGCAGTATTTT. Protein: CASSLDTSSTDTQYF. The variable domain in full, completed from reference TRBV7-9 and TRBJ2-3, reads DTGVSQNPRHKITKRGQNVTFRCDPISEHNRLYWYRQTLGQGPEFLTYFQNEAQLEKSRLLSDRFSAERPKGSFSTLEIQRTEQGDSAMYLCASSLDTSSTDTQYFGPGTRLTVL.

About this clone: A junction end diverges from the germline sequence, so it may reflect a read error. V gene TRBV7-9 combines with J gene TRBJ1-1, with D unresolved. The CDR3 has 12 amino acids. Germline V gene data show CDR1 as SEHNR and CDR2 as FQNEAQ (reference sequence). The CDR3, as DNA: TGTGCCAGCAGCTTAGGACGGGCTGAAGTTTTCTTT. Translation: CASSLGRAEVFF.

The chain has TRBV5-1 and TRBJ2-7, with 9 bases matching TRBD1. CDR1 is SGHRS and CDR2 is YFSETQ in the germline V gene. J was trimmed by 4 bases and V by 8 bases; bases with no gene match: 10. CDR3 length: 14 amino acids. CDR3 DNA: TGCGCCAGTTCACTACAGGGGGCGTCTTACGAGCAGTACTTC. Amino acid sequence: CASSLQGASYEQYF.

V gene TRBV7-6 combines with J gene TRBJ2-1; 13 bases align to TRBD2. Germline lookup yields CDR1 SGHVS and CDR2 FNYEAQ. There are 16 residues in the CDR3. Germline trimming cut 5 bases from V and 4 bases from J; bases unmatched to any gene: 5. CDR3 DNA: TGTGCCAGCAGCATTGGGACTAGCGGGGTTTACAATGAGCAGTTCTTC. As protein: CASSIGTSGVYNEQFF. The full variable domain, rest sourced from reference TRBV7-6 and TRBJ2-1, is GAGVSQSPRYKVTKRGQDVALRCDPISGHVSLYWYRQALGQGPEFLTYFNYEAQQDKSGLPNDRFSAERPEGSISTLTIQRTEQRDSAMYRCASSIGTSGVYNEQFFGPGTRLTVL.

The rearrangement links TRBV2 to TRBJ2-1; D not certain. Germline V lookup: CDR1 SNHLY, CDR2 FYNNEI. Trimming removed 2 bases at V and 2 bases at J, with 10 bases between. The length of the CDR3 is 15 residues. CDR3 nucleotides: TGTGCCAGCAGTGAATCGTGGGTCCCCTACAATGAGCAGTTCTTC. Amino acids: CASSESWVPYNEQFF.

The V call is TRBV7-6, the J call TRBJ1-5, with D perhaps TRBD1 (6 bases). CDR1 and CDR2 from the germline V gene are SGHVS and FNYEAQ. With 1 base removed from V and 7 bases from J, the gap between germline ends came to 11 bases. This CDR3 contains 14 residues. CDR3 bases: TGTGCCAGCAGCTTAGGAGGGGGGGAGCAGCCCCAGCATTTT. The encoded protein is CASSLGGGEQPQHF.

The gene calls are TRBV4-1 and TRBJ2-7, with TRBD2 matching 9 bases. This CDR3 has 19 residues. Unmatched junction bases numbered 16, after V lost 1 base and J lost 3 bases. Germline V gene data show CDR1 as MGHRA and CDR2 as YSYEKL. The chain's CDR3 is CASSQGGPPSGVAGYEQYF. The CDR3 DNA reads TGCGCCAGCAGCCAAGGCGGGCCGCCTAGCGGGGTAGCGGGCTACGAGCAGTACTTC.

The genes are TRBV7-7 and TRBJ2-2; D perhaps matches TRBD2 (5 bases). The CDR3 totals 13 residues. V was pared by 4 bases and J by 7 bases, with 10 bases between. CDR1 is SSHAT, CDR2 FNYEAQ, per germline (reference sequence). The CDR3 reads CASSWTGDGELFF. The DNA of the CDR3 is TGTGCCAGCAGCTGGACTGGAGACGGGGAGCTGTTTTTT.